This T cell receptor (beta chain) was observed in a study of tumor-infiltrating lymphocytes in primary liver carcinoma. Study overall: Every sample contained roughly 3.65 to 8 million productive TCRbeta reads, and these numbers were similar from one tissue type to another.

Study-level results: Blood's top-250-clone fraction was significantly lower than that of tumors (p = 0.039).

This clonotype came up once. Its antigen is currently unknown. A single base separates this from a much larger clone, so it may be a read error. From roughly 0.45 ug total RNA, TCR beta cDNA was generated with a primer in the constant region. For TCR beta, libraries were produced by three nested multiplex PCR rounds using slightly modified ARM-PCR. Both of the initial two PCR rounds ran for about 9 cycles and employed TRBV1-TRBV30 forward primers alongside a C-beta reverse primer. TCRdb redid the calling of the multiplex PCR reads with MiXCR, one entry per CDR3 protein. The repertoire holds 90,000 to 110,000 distinct CDR3 sequences, with about four fifths as singletons. CDR1 and CDR2 (germline): SGHVS, FQNEAQ. The CDR3 contains 15 residues. J lost 5 bases, V lost 3 bases, and 10 bases had no gene match. Each 20-30 mg portion of unsorted bulk tissue served as the source for co-extraction of RNA and DNA.

This TCR derives from a man aged 40-55 years with primary liver carcinoma and hepatitis B virus infection. The V gene is TRBV7-8, the J gene TRBJ2-7, with TRBD2 matching 7 bases. Material for sequencing was liver tumor tissue from sampling region 3. Noted subset: tumor region T3, left-lateral pole. CDR3 sequence reads: CASSFQRDYRNEQYF. CDR3 bases: TGTGCCAGCAGCTTCCAGCGGGACTACCGTAACGAGCAGTACTTC.